A single count supports the clone carrying this T cell receptor (beta chain). Clones were read by immunoSEQ multiplex PCR, and TCRdb kept only the in-frame ones, dropping some. The sample consists of about 190,000 clones, about 86% of them appearing once. This CDR3 comprises 14 residues. Germline-derived CDR1 and CDR2 are MNHEY and SMNVEV (reference sequence). The V end lost 6 bases, the J end lost 4 bases, and 15 bases lay between the germline ends. The data stem from a study of blood T cell repertoires in COVID-19. Turning to the study itself: Sites in the United States, Italy and Spain provided acute and convalescent COVID-19 samples.

Sequencing was carried out using peripheral blood. The origin of this receptor is a woman in her twenties or thirties with active or convalescent COVID-19. The V and J genes are TRBV27 and TRBJ1-1; D unresolved. The chain's CDR3 is CASRAFAMSTEAFF. The CDR3 nucleotides read TGTGCCAGCAGAGCCTTCGCTATGAGCACTGAAGCTTTCTTT.